This T cell receptor beta chain was captured by sequencing in a study of blood T cell repertoires in COVID-19. Source study methods: By means of reference gene primer amplification, nucleated cell counts were estimated. TCRdb's table, derived via immunoSEQ multiplex PCR, lists solely in-frame clones and lacks some. The V and J calls and clone size come from that table; D and trimming were worked out from the DNA. The sample records about 240,000 clones, approximately 84% being singletons. For this clone: In the same sample, other DNA sequences code for this CDR3.

Germline V lookup: CDR1 SQVTM, CDR2 ANQGSEA. V was clipped by 1 base and J by 6 bases; unmatched bases: 3. The CDR3 length is 14 residues. Sequences were obtained from peripheral blood. This TCR was recovered from a man aged 50-59 years with acute or convalescent COVID-19. The chain has TRBV29-1 and TRBJ2-1, with 10 bases aligning to TRBD1. The CDR3 nucleotides read TGCAGCGTTGAAGGACAGGGGGCGCCCAATGAGCAGTTCTTC. Translation gives CSVEGQGAPNEQFF.